This T cell receptor (beta chain) originates from a study of CD8+ T cells in alopecia areata. Study-wide results and limits: Normal skin's resident alphabeta T cells are sequenced alongside lesional scalp T cells.

CDR1 is SQVTM and CDR2 is ANQGSEA in the germline V gene. There are 13 residues in the CDR3. V was pared by 8 bases and J by 6 bases, with 2 bases of the junction left unmatched. This clone was seen a handful of times. Its target is not known. Alopecia areata patients had lesional scalp punch biopsies and peripheral blood taken from them. CD4+ and CD8+ T cells were sorted from PBMCs stained for CD3, CD4 and CD8. cDNA prepared by RNA extraction and subsequent reverse transcription served as the template for sequencing. The method was immunoSEQ multiplex PCR; TCRdb's version includes in-frame clones alone and lacks a portion of them. Of 100,000 to 150,000 clones detected, about 57% appear once; the ten largest clones hold 4.5% to 5.5%.

The sample in question was CD4+ T cells sorted from blood, obtained at week 0. The clonotype was recovered from a human donor with alopecia areata. The rearrangement uses TRBV29-1 and TRBJ2-3, with 16 bases lining up with TRBD2. CDR3 sequence: CSSGLAGGDTQYF. CDR3 DNA sequence: TGCAGCTCGGGACTAGCGGGGGGGGATACGCAGTATTTT.